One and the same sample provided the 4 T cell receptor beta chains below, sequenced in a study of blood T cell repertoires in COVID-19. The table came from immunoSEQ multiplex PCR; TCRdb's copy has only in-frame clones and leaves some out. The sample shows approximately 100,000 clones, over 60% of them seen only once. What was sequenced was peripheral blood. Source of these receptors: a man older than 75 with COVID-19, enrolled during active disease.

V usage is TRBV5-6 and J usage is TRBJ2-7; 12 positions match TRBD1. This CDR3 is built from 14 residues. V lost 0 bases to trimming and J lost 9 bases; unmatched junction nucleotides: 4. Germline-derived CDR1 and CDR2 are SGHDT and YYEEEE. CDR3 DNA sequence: TGTGCCAGCAGCTTGGAGGGACAGGGGGCTAGGCAGTACTTC. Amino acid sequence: CASSLEGQGARQYF. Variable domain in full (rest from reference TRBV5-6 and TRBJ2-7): DAGVTQSPTHLIKTRGQQVTLRCSPKSGHDTVSWYQQALGQGPQFIFQYYEEEERQRGNFPDRFSGHQFPNYSSELNVNALLLGDSALYLCASSLEGQGARQYFGPGTRLTVT.

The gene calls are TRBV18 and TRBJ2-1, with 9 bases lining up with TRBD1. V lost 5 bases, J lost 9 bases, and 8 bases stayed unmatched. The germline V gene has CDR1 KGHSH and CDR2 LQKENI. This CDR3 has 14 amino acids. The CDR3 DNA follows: TGTGCCAGCTCAAAACAGGGGGCGGAAGGTGAGCAGTTCTTC. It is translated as CASSKQGAEGEQFF.

The DNA of the CDR3 is TGTGCCAGCAGTTTGGGAGGGACGTACACAGATACGCAGTATTTT. It translates to CASSLGGTYTDTQYF. This rearrangement joins TRBV28 to TRBJ2-3, with 7 bases fitting TRBD2. The junction had 5 bases not matched to a gene; V was cut back by 3 bases and J by 2 bases. The germline V gene has CDR1 MDHEN and CDR2 SYDVKM. The CDR3 covers 15 residues.

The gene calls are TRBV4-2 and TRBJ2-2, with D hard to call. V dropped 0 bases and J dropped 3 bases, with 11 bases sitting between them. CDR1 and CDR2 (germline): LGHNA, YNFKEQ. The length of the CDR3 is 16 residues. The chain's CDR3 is CASSQDLTTHTGELFF. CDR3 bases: TGTGCCAGCAGCCAAGATTTAACTACCCACACCGGGGAGCTGTTTTTT.